This T cell receptor (beta chain) was documented in a study of blood T cells in healthy people across ages (dated by TCRdb to the mid-2010s). Background for the entire study: In model experiments, roughly one uniquely barcoded TCR beta cDNA molecule per two T cells was captured by template switching. Using deep sequencing normalized with unique cDNA molecular identifiers, the study measured how TCR beta repertoire diversity changes with age. Donors were grouped into four age groups: young (average approximately 15 years), middle-aged (39), aged (about 60) and long-lived (around 80). Donors of different ages were randomly distributed across sequencing lanes to avoid experimental bias. Two additional independent replicas of 1 million unique cDNA reads from the same blood draw were analyzed for two donors (one aged 18 to 30 and one aged 80 or older). What the work shows at the level of the full study, not this receptor alone: A strong correlation was found between observed TCR beta diversity and the percentage of naive T cells measured by flow cytometry. The CMV infection status of donors was not known, potentially confounding age-related changes in expanded clonotypes. Compared with the aged group, more naive CD4+ T cells, fewer expanded clones and increased TCR diversity were shown by the long-lived group, suggesting age selection. Because profiling used bulk unsorted PBMCs, naive and antigen-experienced compartments could not be compared conclusively. Estimates of total diversity based on one million sequenced T cells were considered lower bounds and underestimates. Observed TCR beta diversity per million T cells fell roughly linearly with age, and a significant reduction was already apparent by age around 40.

Systemically healthy Caucasian individuals from Russia, roughly 40 in total and aged about 6 to 95 years, were included as donors. About 10 milliliters of peripheral blood were collected from each donor into EDTA-treated Vacutainer tubes. PBMCs were isolated by Ficoll-Paque density-gradient centrifugation, with at least 7 million obtained per sample. Total RNA, at least 5 micrograms per sample, was extracted from PBMCs with Trizol reagent. For every donor, flow cytometry on a PBMC aliquot measured the percentage of naive CD45RAhigh/CD27high T cells. This clonotype appeared a few times. Its antigen has not been determined. No qualities accompany the bases; no much larger clone lies one base away. The germline V gene provides CDR1 SGHTA and CDR2 FQGNSA. Trimming removed 5 bases from V and 5 bases from J; the gene matches leave 7 bases unexplained. The CDR3 numbers 15 residues from cysteine through phenylalanine. The entry retains the CDR3 DNA only, 45 bases that are in frame from base 1.

Library preparation employed 5' RACE. The second PCR ran for roughly 7 to 11 cycles and used a J-beta primer mix along with a sample-barcoded 5' primer. A template-switch 5' adaptor carrying 12 random nucleotides introduced a unique molecular identifier onto each TCR beta cDNA molecule. Each sample yielded at least 3 million CDR3-containing paired-end reads. First-strand cDNA was synthesized from all RNA with the Mint cDNA synthesis kit, primed by a TRBC-specific oligonucleotide. All cDNA was treated with uracil-DNA glycosylase and then went through a first 18-cycle PCR with the universal primers M1SS and BC2_uni_R. On the authors' methods: For normalization, 1 million high-quality reads, each with a distinct molecular identifier, were randomly selected from each sample. Reads sharing molecular identifiers were discarded rather than binned into consensus sequences. CDR3 identification, clonotype clustering and error correction used MiTCR with a Q25 quality threshold and the strictest error-elimination algorithm. A nonparametric unseen species model with Euler transformation was used to estimate a lower bound on total TCR beta diversity. TCRdb trimmed the raw reads at Q25, called clones with MiXCR and kept productive beta chains. Merged by CDR3 protein, the rows form single entries marked with the most common genes and DNA. The V and J calls and clone size come from TCRdb's table, not from the authors' own analysis. The table for this sample lists some 1.8 million distinct CDR3 sequences; around 40% of them were counted only once. 23% of the sample is in the top ten clones.

This clonotype was sampled from a human donor in good health. This sequence uses TRBV7-2 and TRBJ2-1, and TRBD2 aligns with 9 junction nucleotides. The sample consisted of blood. The nucleotides are TGTGCCAGCAGCCTTAGCGGGGGATATAACAATGAGCAGTTCTTC. Its coded protein is CASSLSGGYNNEQFF. The variable domain in full, with residues beyond the CDR3 obtained from the reference TRBV7-2 and TRBJ2-1 genes, is GAGVSQSPSNKVTEKGKDVELRCDPISGHTALYWYRQSLGQGLEFLIYFQGNSAPDKSGLPSDRFSAERTGGSVSTLTIQRTQQEDSAVYLCASSLSGGYNNEQFFGPGTRLTVL.